One sample yielded the 17 T cell receptor beta chains listed below, sequenced in a study of CD8 T cells in Susac syndrome. Random hexamers primed reverse transcription of about 0.5 to 1 ug RNA. Each CDR3 protein is one row after TCRdb ran MiXCR on the immunoSEQ multiplex PCR reads. The sample lists 70,000 to 100,000 distinct CDR3 sequences; 95% to 97% were seen once. Sequencing was done on a sample of CD8+ T cells from PBMCs. Receptor source: a human donor with Susac syndrome.

The gene calls are TRBV6-2 or TRBV6-3 and TRBJ2-1; 7 bases line up with TRBD2. Losses at the gene ends were 0 bases for V and 4 bases for J; bases not matched to a gene: 3. Germline values: CDR1 MNHEY, CDR2 SVGEGT. CDR3 length: 15 residues. The CDR3 sequence is CASSYSGGPYNEQFF. DNA for the CDR3: TGTGCCAGCAGTTACTCGGGAGGGCCATACAATGAGCAGTTCTTC.

This rearrangement joins TRBV20-1 to TRBJ1-6; D gene unclear. The CDR3 covers 11 residues. From germline, CDR1 is DFQATT and CDR2 SNEGSKA (reference sequence). V gave up 5 bases and J gave up 10 bases, with 9 bases separating them. The CDR3 coding sequence is TGCAGTGCTCCCGGTGGATCACCCCTCCACTTT. Protein sequence: CSAPGGSPLHF.

This chain links TRBV11-3 with TRBJ2-7; tentative D call: TRBD2 (5 bases). This CDR3 has 15 residues. V lost 0 bases and J lost 5, with 14 bases in between. The germline CDR1 and CDR2 sequences are SGHNT and YENEEA. CDR3 sequence: CASSLDNTRVDEQYF. The CDR3 DNA sequence: TGTGCCAGCAGCTTAGACAACACTAGGGTCGACGAGCAGTACTTC.

This chain uses TRBV11-2 with TRBJ2-1; no definite D call. This CDR3 contains 11 residues. Germline CDR1 SGHAT, CDR2 FQNNGV. The V gene lost 5 bases and the J gene lost 7 bases, with 6 bases spanning the gap. CDR3 DNA: TGTGCCAGCAGCGGCTTGAATGAGCAGTTCTTC. It codes for CASSGLNEQFF.

CDR3 loop: CASSQGFGGSSDTQYF. DNA for the CDR3: TGTGCCAGCAGCCAAGGGTTCGGGGGCTCCTCAGATACGCAGTATTTT. V is TRBV14 and J is TRBJ2-3; D possibly matches TRBD1 or TRBD2 (6 bases each). Trimming left V 1 base short and J 4 bases short, with 15 bases between. The germline gives CDR1 SGHDN, CDR2 FVKESK. CDR3 length: 16 residues.

The rearrangement uses TRBV27 and TRBJ1-6; maybe TRBD1 (6 bases). The CDR3 covers 15 residues. Germline assignment: CDR1 MNHEY and CDR2 SMNVEV (reference sequence). Between the trimmed V and J ends, which lost 3 bases and 7 bases, there was a span of 13 bases. CDR3 bases: TGTGCCAGCAGTTTGGGGGCAGGCGCCAATTCACCCCTCCACTTT. Its translation is CASSLGAGANSPLHF.

This rearrangement joins TRBV4-3 to TRBJ1-1; D may be TRBD1 (5 bases). The CDR3 runs 14 residues. Germline V lookup: CDR1 LGHNA, CDR2 YSLEER. The V end was cut by 4 bases, the J end by 2 bases, with 11 bases between. CDR3 amino acids: CASSLEGSNTEAFF. CDR3 nucleotides: TGCGCCAGCAGCCTGGAGGGGAGCAACACTGAAGCTTTCTTT.

This chain's CDR3 is CASSPGLRTVDFF. The CDR3, as DNA: TGTGCCAGCAGCCCGGGGTTGCGGACAGTGGATTTCTTT. V usage is TRBV12-3 or TRBV12-4 and J usage is TRBJ1-1; the D gene is possibly TRBD1 (6 bases). V was shortened by 6 bases and J by 13 bases, with 21 bases between the two germline ends. CDR3 length equals 13 residues.

The chain has TRBV7-2 and TRBJ2-7, with D possibly being TRBD1 (6 bases). This CDR3 comprises 17 residues. Germline V gene data show CDR1 as SGHTA and CDR2 as FQGNSA. The V gene lost 1 base and the J gene lost 0 bases, with 16 bases spanning the gap. CDR3 in DNA: TGTGCCAGCAGCTTAGTGGGGTATGGGACACACTCCTACGAGCAGTACGTC. It codes for CASSLVGYGTHSYEQYV.

The chain employs TRBV27 and TRBJ1-2; D not certain. CDR3 length: 12 amino acids. From germline, CDR1 is MNHEY and CDR2 SMNVEV (reference sequence). Trimming cost V 5 bases and J 4 bases, with 8 bases left between them. The CDR3 sequence is CASSGGLYGYTF. The CDR3 DNA reads TGTGCCAGCAGTGGCGGACTCTATGGCTACACCTTC.

The chain joins TRBV23-1 to TRBJ2-5; D unresolved. TRBV23-1 falls under the ORF class, with uncertain function. Trimming pared 9 bases from V and 1 base from J, leaving 12 bases between. The CDR3 is made up of 13 amino acids. The chain's CDR3 is CARSAGIQETQYF. CDR3 nucleotide sequence: TGCGCCAGATCGGCCGGTATCCAAGAGACCCAGTACTTC.

This clonotype showed up just once. V usage is TRBV20-1 and J usage is TRBJ2-7, with D perhaps being TRBD1 or TRBD2 (6 bases each). Germline V gives CDR1 DFQATT, CDR2 SNEGSKA (reference sequence). V shed 1 base and J shed 3 bases, with 16 bases lying between them. This CDR3 has 15 residues. Here the CDR3 DNA reads TGCAGTGCTAGAGGATTCGGGGGCCTTGACTACGAGCAGTACGTC. This gives the protein CSARGFGGLDYEQYV.

CDR3 DNA sequence: TGTGCCAGCAGCCTCCCGGGGATCGGGGGCTACACCTTC. Translation gives CASSLPGIGGYTF. This sequence joins TRBV7-9 and TRBJ1-2; D call uncertain. The CDR3 sequence is 13 residues long. V dropped 5 bases and J dropped 8 bases, with 15 bases sitting between them. Germline lookup yields CDR1 SEHNR and CDR2 FQNEAQ (reference sequence). Based on the CDR3 plus reference TRBV7-9 and TRBJ1-2, the full variable domain is DTGVSQNPRHKITKRGQNVTFRCDPISEHNRLYWYRQTLGQGPEFLTYFQNEAQLEKSRLLSDRFSAERPKGSFSTLEIQRTEQGDSAMYLCASSLPGIGGYTFGSGTRLTVV.

The J gene is TRBJ2-1, the V gene TRBV9; perhaps TRBD2 as D (5 bases). The CDR3 has 16 residues. CDR1 SGDLS and CDR2 YYNGEE come from the germline V gene. The ends were cut back, 2 bases at V and 6 bases at J, with 18 bases in the middle. CDR3 in amino acids: CASSVWGAIKINEQFF. Written as DNA, the CDR3 is TGTGCCAGCAGCGTGTGGGGAGCCATAAAAATCAATGAGCAGTTCTTC.

The CDR3 region is CATSRVGDRAMRELFF. The CDR3 DNA follows: TGTGCCACCAGCAGAGTGGGGGACAGGGCGATGAGGGAGCTGTTTTTT. The chain combines TRBV15 with TRBJ2-2; 9 bases are a match to TRBD1. V was clipped by 1 base and J by 9 bases; unmatched bases: 9. Germline V gives CDR1 LNHNV, CDR2 YYDKDF (reference sequence). This CDR3 is built from 16 residues.

The rearrangement links TRBV7-9 to TRBJ2-1; D gene uncertain. Germline-derived CDR1 and CDR2 are SEHNR and FQNEAQ (reference sequence). CDR3 size: 15 residues. V shed 5 bases and J shed 2 bases, with 13 bases lying between them. The CDR3 is CASSHSEMAYNEQFF. CDR3 in DNA: TGTGCCAGCAGCCACTCGGAGATGGCCTACAATGAGCAGTTCTTC.

The genes are TRBV7-9 and TRBJ1-5; D gene unclear. The germline V gene encodes CDR1 SEHNR and CDR2 FQNEAQ (reference sequence). V lost 4 bases and J 7 bases, leaving 20 bases between the germline ends. The length of the CDR3 is 16 residues. The CDR3 sequence: CASSSVAGGEDQPQHF. The CDR3 DNA follows: TGTGCCAGCAGCTCTGTGGCTGGCGGGGAAGACCAGCCCCAGCATTTT. Combining the CDR3 with reference TRBV7-9 and TRBJ1-5 gives the whole variable domain DTGVSQNPRHKITKRGQNVTFRCDPISEHNRLYWYRQTLGQGPEFLTYFQNEAQLEKSRLLSDRFSAERPKGSFSTLEIQRTEQGDSAMYLCASSSVAGGEDQPQHFGDGTRLSIL.